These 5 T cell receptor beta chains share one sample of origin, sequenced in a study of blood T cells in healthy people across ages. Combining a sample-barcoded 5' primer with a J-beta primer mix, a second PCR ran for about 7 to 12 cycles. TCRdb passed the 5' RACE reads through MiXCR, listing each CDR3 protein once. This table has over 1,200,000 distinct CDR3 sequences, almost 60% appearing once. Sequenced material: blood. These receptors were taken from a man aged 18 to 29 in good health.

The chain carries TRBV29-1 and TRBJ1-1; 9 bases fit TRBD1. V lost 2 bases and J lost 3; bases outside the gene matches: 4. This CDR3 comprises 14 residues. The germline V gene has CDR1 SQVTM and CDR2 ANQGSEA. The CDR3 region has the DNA TGCAGCGTTGAAAACAGGGGGCCCTACACTGAAGCTTTCTTT. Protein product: CSVENRGPYTEAFF.

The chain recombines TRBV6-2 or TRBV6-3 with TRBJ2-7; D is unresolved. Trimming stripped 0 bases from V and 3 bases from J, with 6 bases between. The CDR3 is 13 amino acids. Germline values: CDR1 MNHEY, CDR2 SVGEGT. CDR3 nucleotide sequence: TGTGCCAGCAGTTACTCGAATTTCTACGAGCAGTACTTC. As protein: CASSYSNFYEQYF.

The CDR3: CASSDVTGQGKGTQYF. The CDR3 DNA follows: TGTGCCAGCAGTGATGTTACAGGACAGGGGAAGGGTACGCAGTATTTT. The chain has TRBV2 and TRBJ2-3, with TRBD1 identical over 9 bases. The CDR3 spans 16 residues. The ends lost 3 bases at V and 8 bases at J; junction bases unmatched: 12. CDR1 is SNHLY, CDR2 FYNNEI, per germline.

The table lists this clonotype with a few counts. The CDR3, as DNA: TGTGCCAGCAGTTTCAGGGGGGGGGAGACCCAGTACTTC. It codes for CASSFRGGETQYF. This sequence joins TRBV28 and TRBJ2-5, with D perhaps assigned TRBD1 or TRBD2 (7 bases each). CDR3 length: 13 amino acids. Per the germline V gene, CDR1 is MDHEN and CDR2 is SYDVKM. The V end was cut by 3 bases, the J end by 5 bases, with 10 bases between. The full variable domain, rest sourced from reference TRBV28 and TRBJ2-5, is DVKVTQSSRYLVKRTGEKVFLECVQDMDHENMFWYRQDPGLGLRLIYFSYDVKMKEKGDIPEGYSVSREKKERFSLILESASTNQTSMYLCASSFRGGETQYFGPGTRLLVL.

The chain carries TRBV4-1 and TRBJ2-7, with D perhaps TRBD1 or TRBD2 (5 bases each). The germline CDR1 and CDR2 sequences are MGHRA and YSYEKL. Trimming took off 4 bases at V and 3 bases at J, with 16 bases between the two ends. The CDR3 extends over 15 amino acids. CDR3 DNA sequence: TGCGCCAGCAGCCCCACCCCTGGGACCGACTACGAGCAGTACTTC. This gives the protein CASSPTPGTDYEQYF.